This passage covers 19 T cell receptor beta chains from one sample sequenced in a study of tumor-infiltrating lymphocytes in primary liver carcinoma. The investigators made TCR beta cDNA from approximately 0.5 ug total RNA, using a constant-region primer. Generation of the TCR beta libraries relied on three nested multiplex PCR rounds using slightly modified ARM-PCR. The opening two PCR rounds, around 11 cycles each, paired TRBV1-TRBV30 forward primers with a C-beta reverse primer. TCRdb re-derived calls from the multiplex PCR reads in MiXCR, one entry per CDR3 protein. The data hold roughly 25,000 distinct CDR3 sequences, with roughly 80% observed a single time. Bulk tissue was left unsorted, and RNA and DNA were co-extracted from 20-30 mg of it. Input material: liver tumor tissue from sampling region 3. The subset was: tumor region T3, left-lateral pole. The origin of the receptors is a man in his forties with primary liver carcinoma and hepatitis B virus infection.

About this clonotype: One end of the junction varies from germline; a read error may be responsible. The chain couples TRBV6-1 to TRBJ2-2, with D tentatively TRBD1 (6 bases). This CDR3 spans 14 amino acids. CDR1 is MNHNS, CDR2 SASEGT, per germline. The CDR3 loop is CASRWTGDTGEQFF. Written as DNA, the CDR3 is TGTGCCAGCAGGTGGACTGGGGACACCGGGGAGCAGTTTTTT.

A remark on this clonotype: The junction differs from germline at one of its ends, possibly a read error. J is TRBJ2-3 and V is TRBV12-3 or TRBV12-4; D may be TRBD2 (6 bases). The CDR3 length is 16 residues. The CDR3 nucleotides read TGTACCAGCACCTCGGGGAGGAGCGGAGGCACAGATACACAGTATTTT. Translated: CTSTSGRSGGTDTQYF.

Remarks on this clonotype: Lacking the conserved final phenylalanine or tryptophan, this CDR3 likely reflects a read error. V is TRBV4-2 and J is TRBJ2-7; no reliable D call. The CDR3 sequence is 12 residues long. Germline assignment: CDR1 LGHNA and CDR2 YNFKEQ. The CDR3 DNA is TGCGCCATCAGCCAAGGTGTGAACGAGCAGTACCTC. Encoded protein: CAISQGVNEQYL.

Ten or more counts support this clonotype. The genes are TRBV5-6 and TRBJ1-6; the D gene is possibly TRBD1 (5 bases). V dropped 4 bases and J dropped 7 bases, with 15 bases sitting between them. The CDR3 spans 15 residues. The germline V gene encodes CDR1 SGHDT and CDR2 YYEEEE. The CDR3 sequence is CASSPRDRTNSPLHF. The CDR3 DNA reads as TGTGCCAGCAGCCCCAGGGACCGGACGAATTCACCCCTCCACTTT.

V is TRBV12-3 or TRBV12-4 and J is TRBJ1-2; 7 nucleotides agree with TRBD1. J was trimmed by 2 bases and V by 10 bases; bases with no gene match: 13. The CDR3 is 15 amino acids. In nucleotides, the CDR3 is TGTGCCAACAGCCTCGGACAGGAGGCGAACTATGGCTACACCTTC. Encoded protein: CANSLGQEANYGYTF.

The chain carries TRBV4-2 and TRBJ2-2, with D possibly being TRBD2 (5 bases). There are 18 residues in the CDR3. Looked up from germline, CDR1 is LGHNA and CDR2 is YNFKEQ. V lost 3 bases to trimming and J lost 1 base, with 18 bases between them. CDR3 region: CASSQQRFSHVNTGELFF. As DNA, the CDR3 is TGTGCCAGCAGCCAGCAGCGGTTTAGTCATGTGAACACCGGGGAGCTGTTTTTT.

Regarding this clonotype: Likely a read error: the CDR3 ends without its conserved phenylalanine or tryptophan. J is TRBJ2-1 and V is TRBV5-4; no reliable D call. CDR3 size: 11 residues. Germline V gene sequence: CDR1 SGHNT, CDR2 YYREEE (reference sequence). CDR3 residues: CASSWGNEQFY. In nucleotides, the CDR3 is TGTGCCAGCAGCTGGGGAAATGAACAGTTCTAC.

On this clonotype itself: A junction boundary mismatches the germline segment, possibly from a read error. This rearrangement joins TRBV5-5 to TRBJ2-1, with a possible D match to TRBD1 (6 bases). This CDR3 is built from 15 residues. In germline, CDR1 is SGHKS, CDR2 YYEKEE (reference sequence). The CDR3 protein is CASSPGQCSYNVQFF. As DNA, the CDR3 is TGTGCCAGCAGCCCAGGACAGTGTTCCTACAATGTGCAGTTCTTC. The variable domain in full, with the rest retrieved from reference TRBV5-5 and TRBJ2-1, is DAGVTQSPTHLIKTRGQQVTLRCSPISGHKSVSWYQQVLGQGPQFIFQYYEKEERGRGNFPDRFSARQFPNYSSELNVNALLLGDSALYLCASSPGQCSYNVQFFGPGTRLTVL.

This clonotype has only a few counts. This may be a read error, as it is one base from a much larger clone. The genes are TRBV6-4 and TRBJ2-1, with 7 positions matching TRBD2. The CDR3 loop spans 13 amino acids. Unmatched junction bases numbered 8, after V lost 6 bases and J lost 9 bases. Germline values: CDR1 MRHNA, CDR2 SNTAGT. The CDR3 DNA reads TGTGCCAGCAGCGGACCAGCGGGAAGTGAGCAGTTCTTC. It encodes CASSGPAGSEQFF.

The chain carries TRBV4-2 and TRBJ2-2; 13 nucleotides agree with TRBD2. This CDR3 has 15 amino acids. Germline CDR1 is LGHNA and CDR2 is YNFKEQ. V gave up 7 bases and J gave up 8 bases; unmatched junction bases: 7. CDR3 nucleotides: TGTGCCAGCAAAGGGACTAGCGGGATCATTGGGGAGCTGTTTTTT. Protein sequence: CASKGTSGIIGELFF.

On this clonotype itself: One end of the junction fails to match germline, which may point to a read error. The J gene is TRBJ2-1, the V gene TRBV11-2; D call uncertain. This CDR3 comprises 16 residues. Looked up from germline, CDR1 is SGHAT and CDR2 is FQNNGV. For the CDR3, the DNA is TGTTCCAGCAGCTTAGATCCAGAGAGCTCATACAATGAGCAGTCCTTC. Protein: CSSSLDPESSYNEQSF.

A note on this clonotype: The CDR3 does not end in the conserved phenylalanine or tryptophan, so this is likely a read error. Because the CDR3's place on the DNA is in doubt, the DNA is left out and the CDR3 is given as listed by TCRdb. The chain is built from TRBV4-2 and TRBJ1-1; TRBD1 was called by the table and not checked on the DNA. Per germline, CDR1 LGHNA and CDR2 YNFKEQ. The CDR3 is 16 amino acids long, termini counted. The CDR3 region is CASSQDRGRGQAETFS.

This clonotype was seen only once. At one of its ends the junction is not consistent with the germline gene, which may arise from a read error. The chain uses TRBV11-2 and TRBJ2-5; tentative D call: TRBD2 (5 bases). CDR3 length: 18 amino acids. Germline V gene lookup returns CDR1 SGHAT and CDR2 FQNNGV. Written as DNA, the CDR3 is TGTGCCACCAGCTTAGCGAGGCTAGCCCTGGGAGAAAAAGAGACCCAGTATTTC. Translated: CATSLARLALGEKETQYF.

Comment on this clonotype: The junction differs from germline at one of its ends, possibly a read error. The rearrangement links TRBV24-1 to TRBJ2-5, with a weak D call TRBD1 (6 bases). Looked up from germline, CDR1 is KGHDR and CDR2 is SFDVKD. The CDR3 covers 15 residues. DNA for the CDR3: TGTGCCACCTCCGCAGGGGATCCTTGTAAAGAGACCCAGTGCTTC. Amino acids: CATSAGDPCKETQCF.

With respect to this clonotype: One end of the junction does not line up with germline, which may come from a read error. This sequence joins TRBV11-2 and TRBJ2-5; 7 bases match TRBD1. The CDR3 sequence is 16 residues long. CDR1 SGHAT and CDR2 FQNNGV come from the germline V gene. DNA of the CDR3: TGTGTCAGCAGCCAAACTCCAGGCAGGGGGAAAGAGACCCAGTATTTC. Translated: CVSSQTPGRGKETQYF.

The genes are TRBV4-2 and TRBJ1-2; tentative D call: TRBD1 (6 bases). The CDR3 extends over 14 amino acids. The V and J ends lost 0 bases and 7 bases respectively, with 12 bases between them. The germline V gene has CDR1 LGHNA and CDR2 YNFKEQ. CDR3 region: CASSQDIRGGGYTF. The CDR3 DNA is TGTGCCAGCAGCCAAGATATCAGGGGTGGTGGCTACACCTTC.

With respect to this clonotype: Given a much more abundant clone one base away, this may be a read error. The rearrangement links TRBV6-1 to TRBJ1-2; TRBD1 might be the D (5 bases). V lost 2 bases to trimming and J lost 10 bases, with 14 bases between them. The CDR3 is 13 residues long. Germline CDR1 is MNHNS and CDR2 is SASEGT. The CDR3 DNA reads TGTGCCAGCAGTGAAAGGCAGGGAGATGACTACACCTTC. This codes for CASSERQGDDYTF.

As for this clonotype: Its ends do not fully match the called genes, so a read error is possible. The chain recombines TRBV10-3 with TRBJ2-7; 7 bases fit TRBD2. In germline, CDR1 is ENHRY, CDR2 SYGVKD. This CDR3 is built from 15 residues. In DNA, the CDR3 is TGTGCTACCAGTTTCGGTACTAGCGACTCCTACAAGCAGTACTTC. This sequence encodes CATSFGTSDSYKQYF.

This clonotype has a handful of counts. The chain has TRBV6-2 or TRBV6-3 and TRBJ2-7; TRBD2 agrees at 16 bases. This CDR3 region has 20 residues. The germline CDR1 and CDR2 sequences are MNHEY and SVGEGT. V shed 9 bases, J shed 4 bases, and the junction held 21 bases outside the gene matches. The CDR3 region has the DNA TGTGCCAGGAGTCGGGACAGCGGGACTAGCGGGAGGGAGGTCTCATACGAGCAGTACTTC. Translation gives CARSRDSGTSGREVSYEQYF.